Listed here are 8 T cell receptor beta chains from one sample, sequenced in a study of blood T cells in healthy people across ages. Alongside a J-beta primer mix, a sample-barcoded 5' primer served in a second PCR lasting roughly 6 to 11 cycles. TCRdb analysed the 5' RACE reads with MiXCR anew, one entry per CDR3 protein. Among 700,000 to 800,000 distinct CDR3 sequences listed, roughly 44% were seen once. Sequences were obtained from blood. These receptors all come from a woman aged 60-75 years in good health.

The chain combines TRBV7-2 with TRBJ2-4; 14 bases are a match to TRBD2. Germline trimming cut 4 bases from V and 7 bases from J; bases unmatched to any gene: 3. The CDR3 is 15 amino acids. Germline V lookup: CDR1 SGHTA, CDR2 FQGNSA. The CDR3 nucleotides read TGTGCCAGCAGCTGGAGACTAGCGGGGGGGAACATTCAGTACTTC. Protein product: CASSWRLAGGNIQYF.

This clonotype was seen more than once but under ten times. The chain couples TRBV20-1 to TRBJ2-7, with 7 positions matching TRBD1. There are 14 residues in the CDR3. CDR1 and CDR2 (germline): DFQATT, SNEGSKA (reference sequence). The V segment lost 5 bases and the J segment 4 bases; nucleotides outside the gene matches: 11. This CDR3 is CSAWTGTDRYEQYF. The DNA for the CDR3 is TGCAGTGCTTGGACAGGTACCGATAGGTACGAGCAGTACTTC.

The CDR3 here is CASSFDGHVGETQYF. In nucleotides, the CDR3 is TGTGCCAGCAGCTTCGACGGACACGTAGGTGAGACCCAGTACTTC. V is TRBV7-2 and J is TRBJ2-7; the D gene is possibly TRBD1 (5 bases). The DNA end is a closer match to TRBJ2-5, so the J assignment may be wrong. CDR1 and CDR2 from the germline V gene are SGHTA and FQGNSA. The CDR3 contains 15 residues.

The gene calls are TRBV20-1 and TRBJ2-5; 8 positions match TRBD2. CDR3 length: 15 amino acids. Germline trimming cut 5 bases from V and 3 bases from J; bases unmatched to any gene: 11. Germline CDR1 DFQATT, CDR2 SNEGSKA (reference sequence). Here the CDR3 reads CSAEAGWREEETQYF. The CDR3 nucleotides read TGCAGTGCTGAAGCCGGGTGGCGGGAGGAAGAGACCCAGTACTTC.

The chain is built from TRBV24-1 and TRBJ2-2; 8 nucleotides line up with TRBD1. The trim removed 9 bases at V and 4 bases at J, leaving 12 bases unmatched. Germline-derived CDR1 and CDR2 are KGHDR and SFDVKD. The CDR3 extends over 16 amino acids. The CDR3 here is CATAESGGSGTGELFF. In nucleotides, the CDR3 is TGTGCCACCGCCGAATCAGGGGGCTCGGGCACCGGGGAGCTGTTTTTT.

This clonotype has ten or more counts. The chain has TRBV27 and TRBJ1-4, with D perhaps matching TRBD1 (6 bases). CDR1 is MNHEY and CDR2 is SMNVEV in the germline V gene (reference sequence). V lost 7 bases, J lost 6 bases, and 15 bases lay in between. This CDR3 comprises 14 residues. The CDR3 sequence: CASTTGHTYEKLFF. The CDR3 nucleotides read TGTGCCAGCACCACGGGACATACTTATGAAAAACTGTTTTTT.

This clonotype was counted a few times. V gene TRBV24-1 combines with J gene TRBJ2-1; 8 nucleotides match TRBD2. J gave up 7 bases and V 4 bases, and 5 bases lay outside the gene matches. The CDR3 totals 14 residues. CDR1 is KGHDR, CDR2 SFDVKD, per germline. The CDR3 loop reads CATSEGGRRNEQFF. CDR3 sequence (DNA): TGTGCCACCAGTGAAGGCGGGAGGAGGAATGAGCAGTTCTTC.

This clonotype was recorded a few times. V is TRBV15 and J is TRBJ2-5; the match to TRBD1 covers 11 bases. V trimming: 4 bases; J trimming: 3 bases; junction bases outside the gene matches: 4. This CDR3 region has 15 residues. Germline CDR1 LNHNV, CDR2 YYDKDF (reference sequence). The CDR3 DNA follows: TGTGCCACCAGCACTGGGACAGGGGGAGAAGAGACCCAGTACTTC. Translated: CATSTGTGGEETQYF.